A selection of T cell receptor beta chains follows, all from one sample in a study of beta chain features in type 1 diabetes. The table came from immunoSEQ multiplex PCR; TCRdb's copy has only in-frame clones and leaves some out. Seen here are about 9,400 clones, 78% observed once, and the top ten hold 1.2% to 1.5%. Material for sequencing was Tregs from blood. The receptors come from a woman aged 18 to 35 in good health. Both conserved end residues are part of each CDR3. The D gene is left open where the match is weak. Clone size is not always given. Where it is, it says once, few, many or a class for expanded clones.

CDR3nt: TGTGCCTGGAGTGTCAAGCGGGAAAGAAATGAGCAGTTCTTC
CDR3aa: CAWSVKRERNEQFF
abundance: NA
d_gene: TRBD2
j_gene: TRBJ2-1
v_gene: TRBV30

CDR3nt: TGTGCCAGCAGCTTAGGAGCGGTATTTGAGCAGTTCTTC
CDR3aa: CASSLGAVFEQFF
abundance: few
d_gene: NA
j_gene: TRBJ2-1
v_gene: TRBV7-9

CDR3nt: TGCGCCAGCAGCCAAGATCTAGACAGGGGGTACGACCAGCCCCAGCATTTT
CDR3aa: CASSQDLDRGYDQPQHF
abundance: NA
d_gene: TRBD1
j_gene: TRBJ1-5
v_gene: TRBV4-1

CDR3nt: TGCGCCAGCAGCTTGACAGGGTACGGCACTGAAGCTTTCTTT
CDR3aa: CASSLTGYGTEAFF
abundance: NA
d_gene: NA
j_gene: TRBJ1-1
v_gene: TRBV5-1

CDR3nt: TGTGCCAGCAGTGAAGCGCTTCGGGGGGCGGCTTTCTTT
CDR3aa: CASSEALRGAAFF
abundance: NA
d_gene: NA
j_gene: TRBJ1-1
v_gene: TRBV6-1

CDR3nt: TGTGCCAGCAGCCCTAGCACAGATACGCAGTATTTT
CDR3aa: CASSPSTDTQYF
abundance: NA
d_gene: NA
j_gene: TRBJ2-3
v_gene: TRBV6-1

CDR3nt: TGTGCCAGCAGTGAAAATCCGCCGGGACAGCCCTATAATTCACCCCTCCACTTT
CDR3aa: CASSENPPGQPYNSPLHF
abundance: NA
d_gene: TRBD1
j_gene: TRBJ1-6
v_gene: TRBV2

CDR3nt: TGTGCCAGCAGCTTCCAGGGGGCAGGGGAAAAACTGTTTTTT
CDR3aa: CASSFQGAGEKLFF
abundance: NA
d_gene: TRBD1
j_gene: TRBJ1-4
v_gene: TRBV7-8

CDR3nt: TGTGCCAGCAGCTTAGGTACCGGGGACTATGGCTACACCTTC
CDR3aa: CASSLGTGDYGYTF
abundance: NA
d_gene: NA
j_gene: TRBJ1-2
v_gene: TRBV11-2

CDR3nt: TGTGCCAGCAGTTACCCCGGGGGGAACACTGAAGCTTTCTTT
CDR3aa: CASSYPGGNTEAFF
abundance: NA
d_gene: NA
j_gene: TRBJ1-1
v_gene: TRBV6-5

CDR3nt: TGCGCCAGCAGCTTTCAGCGACAGGGAGAGACGGAAGCTTTCTTT
CDR3aa: CASSFQRQGETEAFF
abundance: NA
d_gene: TRBD1
j_gene: TRBJ1-1
v_gene: TRBV5-1

CDR3nt: TGTGCCAGCAGTTGGGGCATCAGGGGACGGACTGAAGCTTTCTTT
CDR3aa: CASSWGIRGRTEAFF
abundance: NA
d_gene: NA
j_gene: TRBJ1-1
v_gene: TRBV6-5

CDR3nt: TGCGCCAGCAGCTTGGACGGGGAGACCCAGTACTTC
CDR3aa: CASSLDGETQYF
abundance: NA
d_gene: NA
j_gene: TRBJ2-5
v_gene: TRBV5-1

CDR3nt: TGCGCCAGCAGCTACGGACAGGGAAGCGCCTTTACTGAAGCTTTCTTT
CDR3aa: CASSYGQGSAFTEAFF
abundance: NA
d_gene: TRBD1
j_gene: TRBJ1-1
v_gene: TRBV5-1

CDR3nt: TGTGCTAGTGGTTTGGCGACTAGTTTTACCAATGAGCAGTTCTTC
CDR3aa: CASGLATSFTNEQFF
abundance: NA
d_gene: NA
j_gene: TRBJ2-1
v_gene: TRBV12-5

CDR3nt: TGTGCTGTAGGAGGGCCCGCCGTCTATCAGCCCCAGCATTTT
CDR3aa: CAVGGPAVYQPQHF
abundance: NA
d_gene: NA
j_gene: TRBJ1-5
v_gene: TRBV19

CDR3nt: TGTGCCTGGAGCAGGGGGAATTCACCCCTCCACTTT
CDR3aa: CAWSRGNSPLHF
abundance: NA
d_gene: TRBD1
j_gene: TRBJ1-6
v_gene: TRBV30

CDR3nt: TGTGCCAGCAGCTTAGGGACAAGATCACCCCTCCACTTT
CDR3aa: CASSLGTRSPLHF
abundance: NA
d_gene: NA
j_gene: TRBJ1-6
v_gene: TRBV7-3

CDR3nt: TGTGCCTGGAGCTTGGGAGGTGCCTCCTACAATGAGCAGTTCTTC
CDR3aa: CAWSLGGASYNEQFF
abundance: few
d_gene: NA
j_gene: TRBJ2-1
v_gene: TRBV30

CDR3nt: TGCGCCAGCAGACGGGCCGGGACAGGGGGTTCCCTGTACTTC
CDR3aa: CASRRAGTGGSLYF
abundance: NA
d_gene: TRBD1
j_gene: TRBJ2-7
v_gene: TRBV5-1

CDR3nt: TGCGCCAGCAGGAGGGTCGGGGTCGCGGGACCGTACAATGAGCAGTTCTTC
CDR3aa: CASRRVGVAGPYNEQFF
abundance: few
d_gene: NA
j_gene: TRBJ2-1
v_gene: TRBV10-2

CDR3nt: TGCGCCAGCAGCTGGATTTCGGGACAGTCGAGCTCCTACAATGAGCAGTTCTTC
CDR3aa: CASSWISGQSSSYNEQFF
abundance: once
d_gene: TRBD1
j_gene: TRBJ2-1
v_gene: TRBV5-1

CDR3nt: TGTGCCAGCAGCTCTGGGGACAGACATAATGAAAAACTGTTTTTT
CDR3aa: CASSSGDRHNEKLFF
abundance: once
d_gene: TRBD1
j_gene: TRBJ1-4
v_gene: TRBV7-9

CDR3nt: TGCGCCAGCAGCCAAGACCCATACAATGAGCAGTTCTTC
CDR3aa: CASSQDPYNEQFF
abundance: NA
d_gene: NA
j_gene: TRBJ2-1
v_gene: TRBV4-1

CDR3nt: TGTGCCAGCAGCTGGGGAGTTGGTGGCTACACCTTC
CDR3aa: CASSWGVGGYTF
abundance: NA
d_gene: NA
j_gene: TRBJ1-2
v_gene: TRBV7-9

CDR3nt: TGTGCCAGCAGTTCACAGGGGAAGGGCACTGAAGCTTTCTTT
CDR3aa: CASSSQGKGTEAFF
abundance: few
d_gene: TRBD1
j_gene: TRBJ1-1
v_gene: TRBV6-1

CDR3nt: TGTGCCACCGGGACACTGGACCATGGCTACACCTTC
CDR3aa: CATGTLDHGYTF
abundance: NA
d_gene: NA
j_gene: TRBJ1-2
v_gene: TRBV2

CDR3nt: TGTGCCAGCAGCTTATTTTCCGGGTCCCCCTCCGAGCAGTACTTC
CDR3aa: CASSLFSGSPSEQYF
abundance: once
d_gene: NA
j_gene: TRBJ2-7
v_gene: TRBV11-2

CDR3nt: TGCAGCGTATCGGGGGGCTACGAGCAGTACTTC
CDR3aa: CSVSGGYEQYF
abundance: few
d_gene: TRBD2
j_gene: TRBJ2-7
v_gene: TRBV29-1

CDR3nt: TGCGCCAGCAGCTTGGTCTCCCAAGAGACCCAGTACTTC
CDR3aa: CASSLVSQETQYF
abundance: NA
d_gene: NA
j_gene: TRBJ2-5
v_gene: TRBV5-1